The 25 T cell receptor beta chains presented below share a single source sample, sequenced in a study of blood T cell repertoires in COVID-19. Sequenced by immunoSEQ multiplex PCR; TCRdb stores in-frame clones only, minus some. The sample shows roughly 330,000 clones, around 86% of them seen only once. Sequenced sample: PBMCs or T cells enriched from blood (not recorded which). Receptors originate from a woman between 18 and 30 years old who had recovered from COVID-19.

The chain joins TRBV11-3 to TRBJ1-1, with 11 bases lining up with TRBD1. V was pared by 4 bases and J by 4 bases, with 2 bases of the junction left unmatched. Germline CDR1 and CDR2: SGHNT and YENEEA. This CDR3 has 14 residues. In DNA form, the CDR3 reads TGTGCCAGCAGCTCGGGACAGGGGGGCACTGAAGCTTTCTTT. As protein: CASSSGQGGTEAFF.

The genes are TRBV5-1 and TRBJ2-6; 7 bases agree with TRBD1. Trimming cost V 2 bases and J 0 bases; bases outside gene matches: 5. The CDR3 is 17 amino acids. Germline V CDR1 and CDR2: SGHRS, YFSETQ. As DNA, the CDR3 is TGCGCCAGCAGCTTTGACAGGGCTAGCTCTGGGGCCAACGTCCTGACTTTC. Its translation is CASSFDRASSGANVLTF.

The chain couples TRBV9 to TRBJ2-1; possible D gene TRBD1, 6 bases. V was trimmed by 0 bases and J by 3 bases, leaving 10 bases between them. The germline gives CDR1 SGDLS, CDR2 YYNGEE. CDR3 size: 15 residues. CDR3 nucleotides: TGTGCCAGCAGCGTAGAAGGGGGATTCTACAATGAGCAGTTCTTC. Its protein is CASSVEGGFYNEQFF.

This clone has a single count. The chain couples TRBV3-1 (or the pseudogene TRBV3-2) to TRBJ1-6, with TRBD1 matching over 9 bases. The CDR3 is made up of 16 amino acids. The V and J ends lost 6 bases and 6 bases, in that order; junction bases with no gene match: 9. Germline lookup yields CDR1 LGHDT and CDR2 YNNKEL (reference sequence). CDR3 residues: CASSPKGQGPNSPLHF. DNA of the CDR3: TGTGCCAGCAGTCCCAAGGGACAGGGCCCTAATTCACCCCTCCACTTT.

This clone was seen just once. V and J are TRBV5-1 and TRBJ1-1; TRBD1 might be the D (6 bases). The V end was cut by 2 bases, the J end by 0 bases, with 11 bases between. The length of the CDR3 is 15 residues. Per the germline V gene, CDR1 is SGHRS and CDR2 is YFSETQ. CDR3 sequence reads: CASSLPGQVNTEAFF. CDR3 in DNA: TGCGCCAGCAGCTTACCGGGACAAGTGAACACTGAAGCTTTCTTT.

This chain links TRBV4-1 with TRBJ2-7; TRBD2 agrees at 8 bases. The junction had 7 bases not matched to a gene; V was cut back by 3 bases and J by 6 bases. The length of the CDR3 is 14 residues. Germline CDR1 reads MGHRA; CDR2 reads YSYEKL. The CDR3 reads CASSHTSGEVEQYF. CDR3 DNA sequence: TGCGCCAGCAGCCATACTAGCGGCGAGGTCGAGCAGTACTTC.

The chain recombines TRBV28 with TRBJ1-5, with D maybe TRBD1 (6 bases). With 6 bases removed from V and 4 bases from J, the gap between germline ends came to 22 bases. CDR1 and CDR2 from the germline V gene are MDHEN and SYDVKM. CDR3 length: 17 amino acids. CDR3: CASSSYGGADWNQPQHF. The CDR3 DNA follows: TGTGCCAGCAGCTCGTACGGGGGGGCGGATTGGAATCAGCCCCAGCATTTT.

Details on this clone: A much larger clone is a single base away; this may be a read error. For the CDR3, the DNA is TGTGCCAGCAGCTACGGGACTAGCACAGATACGCAGTATTTT. This translates into CASSYGTSTDTQYF. The chain recombines TRBV5-5 with TRBJ2-3; TRBD2 is a possible D gene (6 bases). V lost 3 bases, J lost 0 bases, and 8 bases lay in between. The CDR3 runs 14 residues. CDR1 and CDR2 from the germline V gene are SGHKS and YYEKEE (reference sequence).

The J gene is TRBJ2-7, the V gene TRBV6-5; 9 bases fit TRBD1. From germline, CDR1 is MNHEY and CDR2 SVGAGI. The V gene end was trimmed by 2 bases and the J gene end by 11 bases; junction bases not matched to a gene: 7. This CDR3 is 13 amino acids long. For the CDR3, the DNA is TGTGCCAGCAGTTACGGAACAGGGGGCTGGGAGTACTTC. Translation gives CASSYGTGGWEYF.

This clone was recorded a few times. The V gene is TRBV15, the J gene TRBJ2-7, with 7 positions matching TRBD1. This CDR3 contains 16 residues. Germline V CDR1 and CDR2: LNHNV, YYDKDF (reference sequence). The J segment lost 2 bases and the V segment lost 0 bases, leaving 7 bases of the junction unmatched. The CDR3 nucleotides read TGTGCCACCAGCAGAGATAATAGGGGACAGACCTACGAGCAGTACTTC. Protein product: CATSRDNRGQTYEQYF. The full variable domain, completed using reference TRBV15 and TRBJ2-7, is DAMVIQNPRYQVTQFGKPVTLSCSQTLNHNVMYWYQQKSSQAPKLLFHYYDKDFNNEADTPDNFQSRRPNTSFCFLDIRSPGLGDTAMYLCATSRDNRGQTYEQYFGPGTRLTVT.

This chain links TRBV4-1 with TRBJ2-1; 8 positions match TRBD2. The germline V gene has CDR1 MGHRA and CDR2 YSYEKL. The CDR3 runs 13 residues. With 7 bases clipped from V and 7 bases from J, the junction kept 6 bases outside the gene matches. CDR3 region: CASKAGVGNEQFF. The CDR3 DNA sequence: TGCGCCAGCAAAGCGGGGGTTGGGAATGAGCAGTTCTTC.

The rearrangement joins TRBV4-1 to TRBJ1-3, with D perhaps matching TRBD1 (5 bases). Germline V gene sequence: CDR1 MGHRA, CDR2 YSYEKL. This CDR3 has 16 residues. Trimming cost V 9 bases and J 2 bases, with 20 bases left between them. The CDR3 coding sequence is TGCGCCAGTCAGCCGCACGCGGGGGACCCTGGAAACACCATATATTTT. This sequence encodes CASQPHAGDPGNTIYF.

The gene calls are TRBV5-6 and TRBJ2-3; 9 nucleotides line up with TRBD2. This CDR3 has 15 amino acids. CDR1 is SGHDT and CDR2 is YYEEEE in the germline V gene. V lost 2 bases and J lost 5; bases outside the gene matches: 6. This chain's CDR3 is CASSLAGGTVDTQYF. The CDR3 bases are TGTGCCAGCAGCTTAGCGGGGGGTACGGTAGATACGCAGTATTTT.

The chain links TRBV19 to TRBJ2-3; 10 bases line up with TRBD2. Germline V CDR1 and CDR2: LNHDA, SQIVND (reference sequence). The CDR3 extends over 12 amino acids. V lost 10 bases, J lost 8 bases, and 6 bases stayed unmatched. CDR3 loop: CAILAGGGTQYF. The CDR3 DNA follows: TGTGCCATCTTAGCGGGAGGTGGTACGCAGTATTTT.

The J gene is TRBJ2-4, the V gene TRBV3-1 (or the pseudogene TRBV3-2); the D gene is possibly TRBD2 (7 bases). Germline CDR1 LGHDT, CDR2 YNNKEL (reference sequence). The CDR3 length is 18 residues. V was cut by 1 base and J by 6 bases, with 22 bases left in between. The CDR3 spells CASSQAPAGGARVNIQYF. As DNA, the CDR3 is TGTGCCAGCAGCCAAGCCCCCGCTGGGGGGGCGAGGGTAAACATTCAGTACTTC.

This clone turned up a few times. This chain links TRBV7-9 with TRBJ1-1; a possible D gene is TRBD1 (5 bases). The V and J ends lost 2 bases and 4 bases respectively, with 14 bases between them. There are 15 residues in the CDR3. Germline V gene lookup returns CDR1 SEHNR and CDR2 FQNEAQ (reference sequence). CDR3 sequence (DNA): TGTGCCAGCAGCTTATTAGGATCCGGGGGCACTGAAGCTTTCTTT. Its protein is CASSLLGSGGTEAFF.

In this sample, this clone turned up once. This sequence joins TRBV19 and TRBJ2-1; 11 nucleotides match TRBD1. Germline V gene data show CDR1 as LNHDA and CDR2 as SQIVND (reference sequence). V lost 3 bases, J lost 9 bases, and 7 bases stayed unmatched. This CDR3 is built from 15 residues. The chain's CDR3 is CASSIDRTGGSEQFF. CDR3 in DNA: TGTGCCAGTAGTATTGATAGGACAGGGGGCAGTGAGCAGTTCTTC.

V is TRBV19 and J is TRBJ1-5; possible D gene TRBD1, 6 bases. The CDR3 loop spans 17 amino acids. Germline-derived CDR1 and CDR2 are LNHDA and SQIVND (reference sequence). Trimming left V 3 bases short and J 0 bases short, with 15 bases between. The CDR3 region is CASSIEGGRISNQPQHF. The DNA for the CDR3 is TGTGCCAGTAGTATTGAGGGGGGGCGGATTAGCAATCAGCCCCAGCATTTT.

This chain connects TRBV28 to TRBJ1-6, with D perhaps TRBD1 (5 bases). This CDR3 is built from 14 residues. Germline V CDR1 and CDR2: MDHEN, SYDVKM. V lost 4 bases, J lost 7 bases, and 11 bases lay in between. The CDR3 here is CASSWAGNNSPLHF. Written as DNA, the CDR3 is TGTGCCAGCAGTTGGGCAGGGAACAATTCACCCCTCCACTTT.

In its sample, this clone was seen a few times. The rearrangement joins TRBV19 to TRBJ1-3, with D tentatively TRBD1 (6 bases). Trimming shortened V by 7 bases and J by 0 bases, and 13 bases separated the two germline ends. The length of the CDR3 is 15 residues. The germline CDR1 and CDR2 sequences are LNHDA and SQIVND (reference sequence). The CDR3 loop is CASTTDSYSGNTIYF. Written as DNA, the CDR3 is TGTGCCAGTACCACGGACAGCTACTCTGGAAACACCATATATTTT. Based on the CDR3 plus reference TRBV19 and TRBJ1-3, the full variable domain is DGGITQSPKYLFRKEGQNVTLSCEQNLNHDAMYWYRQDPGQGLRLIYYSQIVNDFQKGDIAEGYSVSREKKESFPLTVTSAQKNPTAFYLCASTTDSYSGNTIYFGEGSWLTVV.

This clone occurred a few times. The rearrangement links TRBV12-5 to TRBJ1-3; D unresolved. V lost 3 bases, J lost 4 bases, and 7 bases lay in between. CDR3 length equals 13 residues. CDR1 is LGHNT, CDR2 FRNRAP, per germline. CDR3 DNA: TGTGCTAGTGGTTTAGCGGGAGGAAACACCATATATTTT. It encodes CASGLAGGNTIYF.

The chain recombines TRBV5-1 with TRBJ1-2; 8 bases are shared with TRBD1. Germline V lookup: CDR1 SGHRS, CDR2 YFSETQ. With V trimmed by 2 bases and J by 8 bases, 5 bases remained unmatched. The CDR3 length is 13 residues. CDR3 sequence (DNA): TGCGCCAGCAGCTTCGGACAGGGCGGCGGCTACACCTTC. Translating gives CASSFGQGGGYTF.

V is TRBV5-1 and J is TRBJ1-5; D ambiguous. V was shortened by 0 bases and J by 7 bases, with 14 bases between the two germline ends. Germline V gene sequence: CDR1 SGHRS, CDR2 YFSETQ. The length of the CDR3 is 15 residues. The CDR3 region is CASSLEGSGGQPQHF. The CDR3 nucleotides are TGCGCCAGCAGCTTGGAAGGGAGTGGAGGACAGCCCCAGCATTTT.

The chain uses TRBV5-1 and TRBJ2-7; 7 nucleotides agree with TRBD2. This CDR3 comprises 15 residues. In germline, CDR1 is SGHRS, CDR2 YFSETQ. J gave up 4 bases and V 1 base, and 8 bases lay outside the gene matches. Here the CDR3 DNA reads TGCGCCAGCAGCTTGAACGCGGGAGACCAATACGAGCAGTACTTC. Translation: CASSLNAGDQYEQYF.

This chain's CDR3 is CASSQVRTGGSPLHF. The CDR3 nucleotides are TGTGCCAGCAGCCAAGTTAGGACAGGGGGTTCACCCCTCCACTTT. This sequence joins TRBV3-1 (or the pseudogene TRBV3-2) and TRBJ1-6, with 10 bases lining up with TRBD1. This CDR3 has 15 amino acids. The V segment lost 1 base and the J segment 9 bases; nucleotides outside the gene matches: 3. Germline V gives CDR1 LGHDT, CDR2 YNNKEL (reference sequence).